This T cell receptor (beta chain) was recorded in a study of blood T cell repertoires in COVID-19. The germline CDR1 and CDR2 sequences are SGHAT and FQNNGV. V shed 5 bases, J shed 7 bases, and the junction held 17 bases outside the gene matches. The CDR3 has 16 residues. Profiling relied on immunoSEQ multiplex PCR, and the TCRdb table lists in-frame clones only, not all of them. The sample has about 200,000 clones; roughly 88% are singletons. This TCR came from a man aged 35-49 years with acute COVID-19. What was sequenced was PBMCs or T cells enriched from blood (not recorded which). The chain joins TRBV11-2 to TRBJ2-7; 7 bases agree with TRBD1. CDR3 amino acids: CASSPHPGTVGREQYF. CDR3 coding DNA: TGTGCCAGCAGCCCCCACCCCGGGACAGTGGGAAGGGAGCAGTACTTC.